The rows below give T cell receptor beta chains drawn from one sample of a study of cytomegalovirus exposure and HLA in healthy donors. The assay was immunoSEQ multiplex PCR, and TCRdb's table has in-frame clones only and misses some. This sample has roughly 100,000 clones, with around 70% found just once. Material: PBMCs. The receptors here all came from a man in his forties or fifties in good health and CMV-seronegative. Each CDR3 is given with its conserved first and last residue. Fields, in order: J gene, D gene, V gene, clone size, CDR3 DNA, CDR3 protein. A D gene is named only where the DNA matches it firmly. For some rows the clone size is stated as once, few or many, or as a class when expanded; others skip it.

TRBJ2-3	TRBD1	TRBV27	NA	TGTGCCAGCAGTTTATCGAACAGGGGAGATACGCAGTATTTT	CASSLSNRGDTQYF
TRBJ1-5	TRBD1	TRBV10-3	NA	TGTGCCATCAGTGCACAGGGGGAAAGAGGTCAGCCCCAGCATTTT	CAISAQGERGQPQHF
TRBJ1-4	NA	TRBV7-9	NA	TGTGCCAGCAGCCCACCCCGCCAGGGGTCAAATGAAAAACTGTTTTTT	CASSPPRQGSNEKLFF
TRBJ2-6	TRBD2	TRBV2	NA	TGTGCCAGCAGTGCTGGCGGGGGAAGGTCTGGGGCCAACGTCCTGACTTTC	CASSAGGGRSGANVLTF
TRBJ2-1	TRBD1	TRBV9	NA	TGTGCCAGCAGCGCCACTTATAGGTCGACAGGGGATGAGCAGTTCTTC	CASSATYRSTGDEQFF
TRBJ2-7	TRBD2	TRBV30	NA	TGTGCCTGGAGTGTATCCAGGGAGGGCGAGCAGTACTTC	CAWSVSREGEQYF
TRBJ2-7	NA	TRBV7-6	NA	TGTGCCAGCAGCCGGACTGGGAGCTCCTACGAGCAGTACTTC	CASSRTGSSYEQYF
TRBJ2-5	TRBD2	TRBV4-2	medium-sized	TGTGCCAGCAGCCGACTAGCGGAGGTTCTTGAGACCCAGTACTTC	CASSRLAEVLETQYF
TRBJ2-5	NA	TRBV5-1	NA	TGCGCCAGCAGCTCACAGTCAGGGTGGGAGACCCAGTACTTC	CASSSQSGWETQYF
TRBJ1-2	NA	TRBV6-1	NA	TGTGCCAGCAGTGCCCGGGGGGGAGCGAACTATGGCTACACCTTC	CASSARGGANYGYTF
TRBJ2-2	TRBD1	TRBV14	NA	TGTGCCAGCAGCCCTCGGGACAGGGGGCCTGCCGGGGAGCTGTTTTTT	CASSPRDRGPAGELFF
TRBJ2-1	NA	TRBV15	once	TGTGCCACCAGCACGACAAGCCACTACAATGAGCAGTTCTTC	CATSTTSHYNEQFF
TRBJ2-7	TRBD2	TRBV7-9	NA	TGTGCCAGCAGCTCCCTAGCGGACTTAATCTACGAGCAGTACTTC	CASSSLADLIYEQYF
TRBJ2-5	TRBD1	TRBV5-5	NA	TGTGCCACGGGACAGGGGGAATGGGAGACCCAGTACTTC	CATGQGEWETQYF
TRBJ2-3	NA	TRBV19	NA	TGTGCCAGTAAGCAGGGGCTGACAGATACGCAGTATTTT	CASKQGLTDTQYF
TRBJ1-6	NA	TRBV5-6	NA	TGTGCCAGCAGCTTGGGTGGGAAAGCGGATTCACCCCTCCACTTT	CASSLGGKADSPLHF
TRBJ2-2	TRBD1	TRBV29-1	NA	TGCAGCGCTCCCAGAGGGGGACAGGGGGTTATTTGGGGCACCGGGGAGCTGTTTTTT	CSAPRGGQGVIWGTGELFF
TRBJ2-1	TRBD1	TRBV10-2	NA	TGCGCCAGCAGTGAAAGGACAGGGGTCGGGGAGCAGTTCTTC	CASSERTGVGEQFF
TRBJ1-4	TRBD1	TRBV7-9	NA	TGTGCCAGCAGCTTAGAGGGGACAGGTGAAAAACTGTTTTTT	CASSLEGTGEKLFF
TRBJ2-7	TRBD2	TRBV19	medium-sized	TGTGCCAGTAGTATGGGGGCTAGCGGGAGCCACGAGCAGTACTTC	CASSMGASGSHEQYF
TRBJ2-1	TRBD1	TRBV7-3	few	TGTGCCAGCAGCTTAACGGGACAGAGCTCCTACAATGAGCAGTTCTTC	CASSLTGQSSYNEQFF
TRBJ2-1	TRBD2	TRBV7-9	NA	TGTGCCAGCAGCTCAGACAGACTAGCGGGAGATGAGCAGTTCTTC	CASSSDRLAGDEQFF